Reported below is one TCR beta chain. Its target antigen remains unknown. Base qualities are not recorded, but no much larger clone differs from it by a single base. This record comes from a study of T cell repertoires in cytomegalovirus infection (dated by TCRdb to between 2018 and 2021). Context from the whole study: Donor HLA type was relevant to the analysis, as public TCR beta signatures indicated carriage of CMV infection together with the matching HLA type. The paper as a whole reports these results and caveats: The ex vivo response was dominated by HLA-C-restricted CMV-specific TCR beta clonotypes, which also provided the single most frequent clonotype in two of eight donors. Cumulative frequency of public TCR beta family members discriminated carriers of CMV infection plus the relevant HLA type in this cohort and an independent 352-donor cohort.

The instrument was an Illumina HiSeq 1500. TCRdb handled the public reads itself, with Q25 trimming in fastp and clone calling in MiXCR, and kept productive beta chains. Every entry covers one CDR3 protein and lists the most common genes and DNA from its rows. The sample table holds under 350,000 distinct CDR3 sequences, of which roughly 9.5% were seen once. Jointly, the top ten make up around 4.5% of the sample. From cysteine to phenylalanine, the CDR3 is 17 amino acids long. Only the CDR3 part of the read is kept: 51 bases, read in frame from the first base. V loses 5 bases of germline sequence and J loses 1 base, and the interval between the two ends is 20 bases. In the germline V gene, CDR1 corresponds to SGHAT and CDR2 to FQNNGV.

This chain is built from TRBV11-2 and TRBJ2-5; the D gene could be either TRBD1 or TRBD2, each agreeing at 6 bases. The clonotype originates from a human donor in good health (CMV status not recorded). Some clones in this sample may be carry-over from other donors' samples. Material for sequencing was PBMCs. This receptor carries the CDR3 CASSARGRGEIQETQYF. The DNA sequence is TGTGCCAGCAGCGCCCGGGGAAGGGGGGAAATCCAAGAGACCCAGTACTTC.